The sequence of this T cell receptor beta chain was determined in a study of metastatic and nonmetastatic thyroid tumors. TCRdb redid the clone calls on the PCR reads using MiXCR. The profile shows under 50,000 clones, approximately 30% of them singletons. This clone was observed a handful of times. What it binds is unknown. Findings and caveats of the study: TCR beta diversity was reportedly significantly higher in malignant thyroid tumors than benign nodules, in blood and tumor.

No patient had received any treatment before thyroid surgery. This receptor was taken from a male donor with papillary thyroid cancer or a benign thyroid nodule (not recorded which). Some clones in this sample may be carry-over from other donors' samples. The sequenced sample consisted of blood.

The CDR3 region is CATSSNRGSNEKLFF. In DNA, the CDR3 is TGTGCCACCAGCAGTAACAGGGGTTCTAATGAAAAACTGTTTTTT. The J gene is TRBJ1-4, the V gene TRBV15, with 7 nucleotides matching TRBD1. The CDR3 sequence is 15 residues long. CDR1 and CDR2 from the germline V gene are LNHNV and YYDKDF (reference sequence). Unmatched junction bases numbered 4, after V lost 3 bases and J lost 3 bases.